This paragraph covers one T cell receptor (beta chain) sequence. Its target is unknown. This CDR3 has 12 residues. Germline lookup yields CDR1 MDHEN and CDR2 SYDVKM. The junction had 11 bases not matched to a gene; V was cut back by 11 bases and J by 10 bases. Some clones are missing from TCRdb's copy, which holds only in-frame ones; the method was immunoSEQ multiplex PCR. The table records more than 65,000 clones, around 94% of them present only once. This specimen belongs to a study of T cell clonotyping in hematopoietic cell transplantation. Study conclusions and caveats: No sorting was done, leaving CD4 and CD8 contributions mixed. At the given depth, recipient repertoires were over 95% de novo clonotypes. Broader posttransplant TCR repertoire diversity was predicted by graft donor and pretransplant recipient Inverse Simpson Index values. Recipient TCR diversity dropped after transplant; expanded clonotypes rose from day 30 to 180.

The source is a man in his fifties or sixties in good health. Some clones in this sample may be carry-over from other donors' samples. The sample consisted of peripheral blood mononuclear cells. V gene TRBV28 combines with J gene TRBJ1-5; 7 nucleotides agree with TRBD1. The CDR3 DNA reads TGTGCCGCAGGGGGGGATTGGCAACCCCAGCATTTT. Translating it yields CAAGGDWQPQHF.